These 2 T cell receptor beta chains were all obtained from the same sample, sequenced in a study of blood T cells in healthy people across ages. Through a sample-barcoded 5' primer and a J-beta primer mix, a second PCR was run for roughly 7 to 12 cycles. TCRdb analysed the 5' RACE reads with MiXCR anew, one entry per CDR3 protein. Of 1.5 million to 2 million distinct CDR3 sequences listed, roughly 50% are singletons. The sample taken for sequencing was blood. The receptors derive from a woman aged 40-49 years in good health.

This clonotype was counted a few times. The rearrangement uses TRBV28 and TRBJ2-1; 9 bases match TRBD2. The CDR3 spans 16 residues. The germline V gene has CDR1 MDHEN and CDR2 SYDVKM. V gave up 4 bases and J gave up 2 bases; unmatched junction bases: 6. The CDR3 DNA reads as TGTGCCAGCAGTTCTAGACTAGCGGCCCCCTACAATGAGCAGTTCTTC. The encoded protein is CASSSRLAAPYNEQFF.

This clonotype was seen more than once but under ten times. The chain employs TRBV29-1 and TRBJ2-1, with D maybe TRBD1 (8 bases). Germline assignment: CDR1 SQVTM and CDR2 ANQGSEA. The CDR3 runs 12 residues. V shed 7 bases and J shed 8 bases, with 15 bases lying between them. The CDR3 coding sequence is TGCAGCGGAGACAGGGGAGGGCATGAGCAGTTCTTC. Amino acid sequence: CSGDRGGHEQFF.